This record covers a single TCR beta chain. TCRdb's table, derived via immunoSEQ multiplex PCR, lists solely in-frame clones and lacks some. The sample includes 350,000 or so clones, 65% to 90% of them seen just once. This record belongs to a study of blood T cell repertoires in COVID-19. Participants' own reports of clinical history determined their cohort assignment. The V end lost 8 bases, the J end lost 4 bases, and 12 bases lay between the germline ends. The CDR3 runs to 12 residues. The germline V gene encodes CDR1 KGHSH and CDR2 LQKENI. The TCR was taken from a woman aged 40 to 49 with acute COVID-19. The V and J genes are TRBV18 and TRBJ2-7; tentative D call: TRBD1 (5 bases). Sequenced sample: PBMCs or T cells enriched from blood (not recorded which). In nucleotides, the CDR3 is TGTGCCAGCACCACAGGATTGTACGAGCAGTACTTC. Protein product: CASTTGLYEQYF.